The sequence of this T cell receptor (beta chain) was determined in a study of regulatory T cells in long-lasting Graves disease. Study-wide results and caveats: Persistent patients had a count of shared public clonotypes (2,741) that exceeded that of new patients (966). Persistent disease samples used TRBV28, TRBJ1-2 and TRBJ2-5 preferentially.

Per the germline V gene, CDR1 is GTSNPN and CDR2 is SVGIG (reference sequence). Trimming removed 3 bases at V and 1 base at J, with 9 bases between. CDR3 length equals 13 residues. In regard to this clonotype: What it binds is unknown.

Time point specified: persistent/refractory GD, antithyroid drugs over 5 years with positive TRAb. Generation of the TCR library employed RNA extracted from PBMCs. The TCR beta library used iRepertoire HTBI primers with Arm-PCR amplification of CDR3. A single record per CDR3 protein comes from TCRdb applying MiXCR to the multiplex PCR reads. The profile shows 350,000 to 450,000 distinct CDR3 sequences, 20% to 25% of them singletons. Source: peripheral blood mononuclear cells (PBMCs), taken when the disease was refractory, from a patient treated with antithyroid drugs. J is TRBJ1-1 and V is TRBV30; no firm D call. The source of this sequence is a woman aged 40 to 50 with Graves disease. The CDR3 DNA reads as TGTGCCTGGAGCCGGTCCGCGAACACTGAAGCTTTCTTT. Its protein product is CAWSRSANTEAFF.